This T cell receptor (beta chain) was identified in a study of CD8+ T cells in alopecia areata. Study background: Treated individuals took tofacitinib by mouth, 5 to 10 mg twice daily.

Study outcomes and limitations: Researchers report lesional scalp, most notably alopecia totalis/universalis, outstripped normal scalp in clonality. Scalp repertoires also include resident alphabeta T cells from normal skin.

RNA, once extracted, was reverse transcribed into cDNA for use as the sequencing template. Measured with immunoSEQ multiplex PCR; TCRdb has only the in-frame clones, and not every one. This table holds about 210,000 clones, over 60% found once. As concerns this clone: Its antigen remains unknown. Other DNA sequences in the sample encode the same CDR3.

Noted treatment: oral pan-JAK inhibitor, 5-10 mg twice daily. In alopecia areata patients, both lesional scalp punch biopsies and peripheral blood were collected. Germline V lookup: CDR1 SGHTA, CDR2 FQGNSA. The CDR3 has 14 residues. V trimming: 4 bases; J trimming: 1 base; junction bases outside the gene matches: 3. This chain joins TRBV7-2 and TRBJ2-7, with 8 bases identical to TRBD2. The source of this sequence is a human donor with alopecia areata. Here the sequenced sample was CD4+ T cells sorted from blood, taken between weeks 44 and 45, from a patient treated with tofacitinib. CDR3 amino acids: CASSSSGGSYEQYF. CDR3 in DNA: TGTGCCAGCAGCTCCAGCGGGGGTTCCTACGAGCAGTACTTC.